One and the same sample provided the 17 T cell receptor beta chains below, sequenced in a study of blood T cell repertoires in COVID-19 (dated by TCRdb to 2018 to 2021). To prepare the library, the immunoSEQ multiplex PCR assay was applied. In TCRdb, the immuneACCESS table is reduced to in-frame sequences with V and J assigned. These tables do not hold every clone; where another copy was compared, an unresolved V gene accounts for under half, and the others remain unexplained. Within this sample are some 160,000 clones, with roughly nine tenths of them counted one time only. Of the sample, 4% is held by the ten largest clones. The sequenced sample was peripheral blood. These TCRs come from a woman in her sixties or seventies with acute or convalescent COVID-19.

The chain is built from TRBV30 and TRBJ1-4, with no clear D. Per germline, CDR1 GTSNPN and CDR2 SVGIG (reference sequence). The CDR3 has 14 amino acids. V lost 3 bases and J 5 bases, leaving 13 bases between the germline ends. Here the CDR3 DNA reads TGTGCCTGGAGCCAAGGGAGTACGAATGAAAAACTGTTTTTT. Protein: CAWSQGSTNEKLFF.

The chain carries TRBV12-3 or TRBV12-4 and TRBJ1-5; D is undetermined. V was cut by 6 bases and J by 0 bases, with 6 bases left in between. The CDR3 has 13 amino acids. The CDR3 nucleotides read TGTGCCAGCAGCCCTAATAGCAATCAGCCCCAGCATTTT. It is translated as CASSPNSNQPQHF.

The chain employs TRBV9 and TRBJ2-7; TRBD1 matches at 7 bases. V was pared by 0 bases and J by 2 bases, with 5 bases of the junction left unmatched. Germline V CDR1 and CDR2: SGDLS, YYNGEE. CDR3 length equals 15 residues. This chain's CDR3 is CASSVDPTGTYEQYF. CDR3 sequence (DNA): TGTGCCAGCAGCGTAGATCCGACAGGGACCTACGAGCAGTACTTC.

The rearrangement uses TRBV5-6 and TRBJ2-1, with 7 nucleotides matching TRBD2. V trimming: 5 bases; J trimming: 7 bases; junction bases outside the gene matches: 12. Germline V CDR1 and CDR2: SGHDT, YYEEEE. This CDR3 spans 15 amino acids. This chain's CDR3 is CASSFSGSESNEQFF. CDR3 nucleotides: TGTGCCAGCAGTTTTAGCGGGTCAGAGAGTAATGAGCAGTTCTTC.

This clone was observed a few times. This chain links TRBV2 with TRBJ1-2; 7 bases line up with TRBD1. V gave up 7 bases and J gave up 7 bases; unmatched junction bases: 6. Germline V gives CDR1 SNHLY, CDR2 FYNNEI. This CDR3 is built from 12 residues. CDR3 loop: CASKTGLAGYTF. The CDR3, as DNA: TGTGCCAGCAAGACAGGGCTGGCTGGCTACACCTTC.

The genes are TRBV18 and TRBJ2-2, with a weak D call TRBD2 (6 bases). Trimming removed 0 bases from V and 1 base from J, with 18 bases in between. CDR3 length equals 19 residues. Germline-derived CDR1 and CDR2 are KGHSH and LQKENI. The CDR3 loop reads CASSPPRTTSLWNTGELFF. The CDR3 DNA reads TGTGCCAGCTCACCACCTAGGACTACATCGCTGTGGAACACCGGGGAGCTGTTTTTT.

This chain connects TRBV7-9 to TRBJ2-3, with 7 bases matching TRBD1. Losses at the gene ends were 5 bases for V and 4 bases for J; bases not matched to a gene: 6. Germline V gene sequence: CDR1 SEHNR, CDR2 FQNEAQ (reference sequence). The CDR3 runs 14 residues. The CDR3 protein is CASSVGQVSDTQYF. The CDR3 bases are TGTGCCAGCAGCGTTGGACAGGTGTCAGATACGCAGTATTTT. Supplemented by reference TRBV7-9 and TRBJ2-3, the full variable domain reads DTGVSQNPRHKITKRGQNVTFRCDPISEHNRLYWYRQTLGQGPEFLTYFQNEAQLEKSRLLSDRFSAERPKGSFSTLEIQRTEQGDSAMYLCASSVGQVSDTQYFGPGTRLTVL.

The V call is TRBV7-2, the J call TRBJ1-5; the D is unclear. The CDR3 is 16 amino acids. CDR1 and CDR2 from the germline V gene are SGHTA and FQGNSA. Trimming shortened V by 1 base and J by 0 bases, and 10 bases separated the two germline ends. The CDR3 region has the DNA TGTGCCAGCAGCTTAGTTCAGACAAGTAGCAATCAGCCCCAGCATTTT. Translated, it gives CASSLVQTSSNQPQHF.

CDR3 residues: CAIGREHNTEAFF. The CDR3 DNA is TGTGCCATCGGTCGGGAACACAACACTGAAGCTTTCTTT. The chain employs TRBV10-3 and TRBJ1-1; D call uncertain. The CDR3 runs to 13 residues. CDR1 is ENHRY and CDR2 is SYGVKD in the germline V gene. Trimming took off 8 bases at V and 2 bases at J, with 12 bases between the two ends.

The DNA for the CDR3 is TGTGCCAGCAGCGTAGGAATTGAGGTTGGAGAGGATGGCTACACCTTC. Protein product: CASSVGIEVGEDGYTF. V usage is TRBV9 and J usage is TRBJ1-2; D is unresolved. This CDR3 comprises 16 residues. Trimming took off 0 bases at V and 6 bases at J, with 18 bases between the two ends. Looked up from germline, CDR1 is SGDLS and CDR2 is YYNGEE.

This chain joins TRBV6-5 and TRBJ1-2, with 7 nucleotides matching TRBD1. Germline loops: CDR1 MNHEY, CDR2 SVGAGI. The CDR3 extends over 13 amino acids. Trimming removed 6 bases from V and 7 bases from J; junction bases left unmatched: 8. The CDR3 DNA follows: TGTGCCAGCAGCGCAAGACAGGGCTCTGGCTACACCTTC. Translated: CASSARQGSGYTF.

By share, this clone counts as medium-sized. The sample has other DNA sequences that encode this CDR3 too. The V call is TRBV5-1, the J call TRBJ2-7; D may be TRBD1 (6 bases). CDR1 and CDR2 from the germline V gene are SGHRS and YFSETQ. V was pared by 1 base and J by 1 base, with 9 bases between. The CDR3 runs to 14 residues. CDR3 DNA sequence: TGCGCCAGCAGCTTGACCGGACAGTCCTACGAGCAGTACTTC. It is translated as CASSLTGQSYEQYF.

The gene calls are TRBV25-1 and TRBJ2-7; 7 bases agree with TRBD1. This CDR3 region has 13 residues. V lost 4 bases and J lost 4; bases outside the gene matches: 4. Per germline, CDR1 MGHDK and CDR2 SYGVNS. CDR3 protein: CASSAYRGYEQYF. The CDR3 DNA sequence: TGTGCCAGCAGTGCTTACAGGGGATACGAGCAGTACTTC.

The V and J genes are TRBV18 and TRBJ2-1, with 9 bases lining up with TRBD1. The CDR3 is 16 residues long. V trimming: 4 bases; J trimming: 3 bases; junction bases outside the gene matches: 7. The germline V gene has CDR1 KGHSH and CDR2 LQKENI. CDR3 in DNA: TGTGCCAGCTCACATAGGGACAGGGCGATCTACAATGAGCAGTTCTTC. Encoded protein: CASSHRDRAIYNEQFF.

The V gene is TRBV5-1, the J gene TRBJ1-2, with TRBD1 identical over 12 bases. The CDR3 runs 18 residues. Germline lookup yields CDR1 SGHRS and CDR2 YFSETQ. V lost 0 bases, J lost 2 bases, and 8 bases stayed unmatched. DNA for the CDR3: TGCGCCAGCAGCTTGGTACGGGGACAGGGGGCGGTCAACTATGGCTACACCTTC. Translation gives CASSLVRGQGAVNYGYTF.

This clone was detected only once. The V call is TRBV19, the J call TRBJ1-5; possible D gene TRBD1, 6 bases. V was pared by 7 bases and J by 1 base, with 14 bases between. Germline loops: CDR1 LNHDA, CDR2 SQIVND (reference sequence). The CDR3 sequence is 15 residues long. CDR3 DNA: TGTGCCAGTATTGCCAAACAGGGAAGCAATCAGCCCCAGCATTTT. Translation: CASIAKQGSNQPQHF.

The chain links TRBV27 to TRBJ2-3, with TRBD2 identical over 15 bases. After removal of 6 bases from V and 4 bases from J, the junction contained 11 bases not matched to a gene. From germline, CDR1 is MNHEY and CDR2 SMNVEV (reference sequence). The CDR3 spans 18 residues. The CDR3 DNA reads TGTGCCAGCAGCCACAGGACTAGCGGGAGGGCCGGCGCAGATACGCAGTATTTT. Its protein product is CASSHRTSGRAGADTQYF.